Included here is one TCR beta chain sequence, with context. Its antigen is unknown. These data come from a study of cytomegalovirus exposure and HLA in healthy donors. Study-wide results and caveats: Around 160 TCR beta chains were listed as cytomegalovirus-associated. The authors judged a highly shared variant cluster likely a sequencing artifact.

This CDR3 has 13 residues. V was cut by 7 bases and J by 0 bases, with 7 bases left in between. Germline V gives CDR1 MNHEY, CDR2 SVGAGI. Both 60 Vbeta primers and 13 Jbeta primers went into the PCR. Produced via immunoSEQ multiplex PCR; TCRdb's table is partial and in-frame only. The sample shows under 200,000 clones, around 76% of them seen only once. The TCR was taken from a man in his forties in good health and CMV-seronegative. Sequencing used PBMCs. The genes are TRBV6-5 and TRBJ2-1; D is ambiguous. Here the CDR3 DNA reads TGTGCCAGCAAGAGGAGCTCCTACAATGAGCAGTTCTTC. Its translation: CASKRSSYNEQFF.